These T cell receptor beta chains were read from a single sample in a study of T cells in Graves' hyperthyroidism and ophthalmopathy. TCRdb fed the multiplex PCR reads into MiXCR, producing one record per CDR3 protein. The repertoire holds about 610,000 distinct CDR3 sequences, with 14% to 15% as singletons. The source material was blood. All receptors come from a woman in her forties with Graves' ophthalmopathy. Each CDR3 is given with its conserved first and last residue. The D gene is left open where the match is weak. Size values are once, few and many counts, or a class for expanded clones, and some rows have none.

length	size	D	V	J	DNA	CDR3
14	few	TRBD1	TRBV7-9	TRBJ2-7	TGTGCCAGCAGCTGGGAGACAGGGCTTTACGAGCAGTACTTC	CASSWETGLYEQYF
13	many	NA	TRBV11-3	TRBJ2-7	TGTGCCAGCAGCCAAACCATAATCGGTAGCTCCTACTTC	CASSQTIIGSSYF
14	many	TRBD1	TRBV6-1	TRBJ2-7	TGTGCCAGCGGGGGGACAGGGGTTTTCTACGAGCAGTACTTC	CASGGTGVFYEQYF
13	many	TRBD1	TRBV6-2/TRBV6-3	TRBJ1-1	TGTGCCACCCAGGGGACAGGGGGTACTGAAGCTTTCTTT	CATQGTGGTEAFF
15	many	NA	TRBV11-2	TRBJ1-2	TGTGCCAGCAGCTTGGGGTCGGTGAACCGCTATGGCTACACCTTC	CASSLGSVNRYGYTF
17	NA	TRBD1	TRBV5-1	TRBJ1-1	TGCGCCAGCAGCTACTTCGCGACAGGGGATTGGGGCACTGAAGCTTTCTTT	CASSYFATGDWGTEAFF
16	NA	TRBD2	TRBV24-1	TRBJ2-2	TGTGCCACCAGTGACTTTAGCGGGATGAACACCGGGGAGCTGTTTTTT	CATSDFSGMNTGELFF
13	many	NA	TRBV19	TRBJ1-1	TGTGCCAGTTTTCGGAACCCGGGGGTTGAAGCTTTCTTT	CASFRNPGVEAFF
14	many	NA	TRBV29-1	TRBJ2-5	TGCAGCGTTGAAGATTTCGGGGACGGAGAGACCCAGTACTTC	CSVEDFGDGETQYF
14	few	TRBD1	TRBV9	TRBJ1-5	TGTGCCAGCAGCCGAGACAGGGACGATCAGCCCCAGCATTTT	CASSRDRDDQPQHF
14	many	NA	TRBV13	TRBJ1-1	TGTGCCAGCAGCTTTCTACTAGCGAACACTGAAGCTTTCTTT	CASSFLLANTEAFF
14	many	NA	TRBV6-1	TRBJ1-6	TGTGCCAGCAGTGAATCGGGGGTAAGCGCACCCCTCCACTTT	CASSESGVSAPLHF
12	many	NA	TRBV11-2	TRBJ2-7	TGTGCCAGCAGCTTTAGTAACGGTGGGCAGTACTTC	CASSFSNGGQYF
14	NA	TRBD2	TRBV12-3/TRBV12-4	TRBJ2-7	TGTGCCAGCAGTTATAGCGGGGGAGGGGTCGAGCAGTACTTC	CASSYSGGGVEQYF
13	NA	NA	TRBV5-1	TRBJ2-5	TGCGCCAGCGCCGGCGGGGCAGGGGAGACCCAGTACTTC	CASAGGAGETQYF
13	NA	TRBD2	TRBV12-3/TRBV12-4	TRBJ2-7	TGTGCCAGCAGTAGCGGGAGAGCACACGAGCAGTACTTC	CASSSGRAHEQYF
15	NA	TRBD1	TRBV6-5	TRBJ2-2	TGTGCCAGCAGTCACAGGGGGCGCGTTTCCGGGGAGCTGTTTTTT	CASSHRGRVSGELFF
13	many	TRBD1	TRBV12-3/TRBV12-4	TRBJ1-2	TGTGCCAGCAGTAGGGGACAGGGTTACGGCTACACCTTC	CASSRGQGYGYTF
12	many	TRBD1	TRBV29-1	TRBJ2-7	TGCAGCGTTGAGACAGGGGGCGGGGAGCAGTACTTC	CSVETGGGEQYF
15	many	NA	TRBV27	TRBJ2-7	TGTGCCAGCAGTTTAATGCTTACCGGTAGTGGCGAGCAGTACTTC	CASSLMLTGSGEQYF
16	many	NA	TRBV11-1	TRBJ1-3	TGTGCCAGCAGCTTAGGTGATTCCGGGTCTGGAAACACCATATATTTT	CASSLGDSGSGNTIYF
13	few	NA	TRBV2	TRBJ1-1	TGTGCCAGCACTCCGGAGGCGGTGACTGAAGCTTTCTTT	CASTPEAVTEAFF